This TCR beta chain comes out of a study of beta chain features in type 1 diabetes. For the study at large: In age, gender and cell yields, patients were similar to healthy donors. There were 95 million to 110 million sorted cells examined across all samples.

This clone occurred a few times. The antigen is not known. This CDR3 contains 13 residues. Trimming shortened V by 4 bases and J by 6 bases, and 11 bases separated the two germline ends. Germline V gene sequence: CDR1 SEHNR, CDR2 FQNEAQ (reference sequence). cDNA synthesis used the whole RNA isolate, giving expressed TCRB sequences. Measured with immunoSEQ multiplex PCR; TCRdb has only the in-frame clones, and not every one. Among some 290,000 clones listed, approximately 24% were seen once. General observations from the study: Shorter TCRB CDR3s, moderately but significantly so, were found in Type 1 diabetes patients in all four CD4+ subsets.

The receptor was derived from a woman in her 30s with type 1 diabetes. What was sequenced was naive CD4+ T cells from blood. This rearrangement joins TRBV7-9 to TRBJ2-3; D remains unclear. The CDR3 loop is CASSSLSMDTQYF. CDR3 DNA sequence: TGTGCCAGCAGCTCCTTGAGTATGGATACGCAGTATTTT.